The next 23 T cell receptor beta chains were all read from a single sample in a study of cytomegalovirus exposure and HLA in healthy donors. Primers: 60 Vbeta forward and 13 Jbeta reverse. Sequencing used immunoSEQ multiplex PCR; TCRdb keeps in-frame clones, though not all of them. The sample consists of around 190,000 clones, 80% to 90% of them appearing once. The sequenced sample consisted of PBMCs. The receptors come from a woman aged 25 to 39 in good health and CMV-seronegative.

The V gene is TRBV19, the J gene TRBJ2-5; 8 bases map to TRBD2. This CDR3 contains 16 residues. Germline lookup yields CDR1 LNHDA and CDR2 SQIVND (reference sequence). The ends lost 5 bases at V and 2 bases at J; junction bases unmatched: 10. CDR3 protein: CASSVQGSGGQETQYF. In DNA, the CDR3 is TGTGCCAGTAGTGTCCAGGGATCGGGAGGGCAAGAGACCCAGTACTTC.

CDR3 residues: CASSLVGRGYGYTF. The CDR3 DNA reads TGTGCCAGCAGCTTAGTAGGCAGAGGCTATGGCTACACCTTC. This chain connects TRBV7-2 to TRBJ1-2, with D unclear. CDR3 length: 14 amino acids. Trimming took off 1 base at V and 4 bases at J, with 10 bases between the two ends. CDR1 is SGHTA, CDR2 FQGNSA, per germline.

This chain connects TRBV29-1 to TRBJ2-3; 8 bases match TRBD2. The CDR3 is 15 amino acids. The junction had 10 bases not matched to a gene; V was cut back by 6 bases and J by 2 bases. CDR1 SQVTM and CDR2 ANQGSEA come from the germline V gene. The CDR3 region is CSVLVASGYTDTQYF. The DNA of the CDR3 is TGCAGCGTCCTGGTGGCTAGCGGGTACACAGATACGCAGTATTTT.

CDR3 nucleotides: TGTGCCCGTTCTGGGACAGACAATTACGAGCAGTACTTC. As protein: CARSGTDNYEQYF. The chain joins TRBV30 to TRBJ2-7, with TRBD1 identical over 7 bases. V dropped 8 bases and J dropped 4; count of bases not matched to a gene: 11. This CDR3 has 13 residues. The V gene's germline CDR1 is GTSNPN and CDR2 SVGIG (reference sequence).

This chain uses TRBV9 with TRBJ2-1; perhaps TRBD2 as D (6 bases). The CDR3 has 13 amino acids. Germline-derived CDR1 and CDR2 are SGDLS and YYNGEE. V shed 5 bases and J shed 1 base, with 7 bases lying between them. The CDR3 reads CASRGGSYNEQFF. CDR3 nucleotide sequence: TGTGCCAGCAGGGGAGGTTCCTACAATGAGCAGTTCTTC.

The chain is built from TRBV7-2 and TRBJ2-1, with 9 bases lining up with TRBD2. Germline-derived CDR1 and CDR2 are SGHTA and FQGNSA. The CDR3 length is 15 residues. V shed 4 bases and J 9 bases; nucleotides not matched to a gene: 10. The CDR3 protein is CASSSHSGSLGEQFF. The CDR3, as DNA: TGTGCCAGCAGCTCCCATAGCGGGAGCTTGGGTGAGCAGTTCTTC.

This rearrangement joins TRBV2 to TRBJ2-7; possible D gene TRBD2, 8 bases. CDR1 and CDR2 from the germline V gene are SNHLY and FYNNEI. The CDR3 runs to 15 residues. Trimming shortened V by 5 bases and J by 6 bases, and 20 bases separated the two germline ends. DNA of the CDR3: TGTGCCAGCAGTAAAGACAGGGCACGGGGGGGCGAGCAGTACTTC. Protein product: CASSKDRARGGEQYF.

J is TRBJ1-1 and V is TRBV9; 8 positions agree with TRBD1. CDR3 length: 16 amino acids. Germline assignment: CDR1 SGDLS and CDR2 YYNGEE. V was clipped by 0 bases and J by 5 bases; unmatched bases: 9. CDR3 sequence reads: CASSVGTGIRGTEAFF. The CDR3 region has the DNA TGTGCCAGCAGCGTAGGGACAGGGATACGAGGGACTGAAGCTTTCTTT.

The V and J genes are TRBV19 and TRBJ1-5; 7 nucleotides match TRBD1. Germline V gene lookup returns CDR1 LNHDA and CDR2 SQIVND (reference sequence). V was pared by 6 bases and J by 7 bases, with 9 bases of the junction left unmatched. The CDR3 contains 14 residues. CDR3 loop: CASRIRDSGQPQHF. The DNA for the CDR3 is TGTGCCAGTAGGATTCGGGACAGCGGCCAGCCCCAGCATTTT.

The chain joins TRBV9 to TRBJ2-3, with 8 nucleotides matching TRBD2. Germline CDR1 is SGDLS and CDR2 is YYNGEE. With V trimmed by 3 bases and J by 1 base, 19 bases remained unmatched. The CDR3 length is 20 residues. This chain's CDR3 is CASSGRPGLVPGSGTDTQYF. CDR3 coding DNA: TGTGCCAGCAGCGGTAGGCCGGGACTAGTCCCCGGTTCGGGCACAGATACGCAGTATTTT.

J is TRBJ2-3 and V is TRBV28; a weak D match, TRBD1 (6 bases). Germline V gives CDR1 MDHEN, CDR2 SYDVKM. This CDR3 region has 16 residues. V lost 6 bases to trimming and J lost 7 bases, with 23 bases between them. CDR3 in DNA: TGTGCCAGCAGCTTTCTTCCAGCGAGGGGGTTAAATACGCAGTATTTT. The encoded protein is CASSFLPARGLNTQYF.

This chain joins TRBV9 and TRBJ2-7, with D possibly matching TRBD2 (6 bases). Germline V lookup: CDR1 SGDLS, CDR2 YYNGEE. The CDR3 has 14 residues. The V gene lost 0 bases and the J gene lost 3 bases, with 10 bases spanning the gap. CDR3 bases: TGTGCCAGCAGCGTAGGGCGGGGAAACTACGAGCAGTACTTC. It codes for CASSVGRGNYEQYF.

With regard to this clone: Other DNA sequences of this sample code for an identical CDR3. The J gene is TRBJ2-1, the V gene TRBV5-1; 10 bases align to TRBD2. The CDR3 length is 16 residues. Unmatched junction bases numbered 0, after V lost 0 bases and J lost 0 bases. Germline CDR1 and CDR2: SGHRS and YFSETQ. The CDR3 is CASSLGLAGSYNEQFF. DNA of the CDR3: TGCGCCAGCAGCTTGGGACTAGCGGGCTCCTACAATGAGCAGTTCTTC.

The rearrangement links TRBV5-1 to TRBJ2-5; TRBD2 agrees at 8 bases. This CDR3 spans 16 amino acids. V was pared by 1 base and J by 1 base, with 6 bases of the junction left unmatched. Germline CDR1 and CDR2: SGHRS and YFSETQ. CDR3 sequence reads: CASSLKLAEIQETQYF. The DNA of the CDR3 is TGCGCCAGCAGCTTGAAACTAGCGGAGATCCAAGAGACCCAGTACTTC.

V and J are TRBV19 and TRBJ1-1, with TRBD1 identical over 10 bases. The CDR3 has 15 residues. V gave up 7 bases and J gave up 1 base; unmatched junction bases: 6. CDR1 is LNHDA and CDR2 is SQIVND in the germline V gene (reference sequence). CDR3 sequence (DNA): TGTGCCAGTATAGGGACAGGGGCCGAGAACACTGAAGCTTTCTTT. Translating gives CASIGTGAENTEAFF.

This clone came up once. The junction departs from the called germline gene at one end, perhaps through a read error. This chain joins TRBV7-7 and TRBJ2-3; 8 nucleotides align to TRBD2. CDR1 is SSHAT, CDR2 FNYEAQ, per germline (reference sequence). The CDR3 is 15 residues long. The CDR3 here is CASSRSSGSSDTQYF. The CDR3, as DNA: TGTGCTAGCAGCCGTTCTAGCGGGTCCTCAGATACGCAGTATTTT.

The V call is TRBV30, the J call TRBJ2-3, with D maybe TRBD1 (5 bases). The germline V gene has CDR1 GTSNPN and CDR2 SVGIG (reference sequence). The CDR3 runs 15 residues. V lost 4 bases, J lost 4 bases, and 18 bases lay in between. The CDR3 DNA reads TGTGCCTGGAATCGTCGCAGGGCATGGGCAGATACGCAGTATTTT. Encoded protein: CAWNRRRAWADTQYF.

The chain joins TRBV19 to TRBJ1-5; a weak D match, TRBD1 (5 bases). Germline CDR1 and CDR2: LNHDA and SQIVND (reference sequence). CDR3 length equals 17 residues. V was trimmed by 0 bases and J by 2 bases, leaving 14 bases between them. The CDR3 loop is CASSIDSGGFGNQPQHF. As DNA, the CDR3 is TGTGCCAGTAGTATAGATTCCGGGGGGTTTGGCAATCAGCCCCAGCATTTT.

This rearrangement joins TRBV2 to TRBJ2-3; tentatively, D is TRBD2 (6 bases). CDR1 is SNHLY, CDR2 FYNNEI, per germline. V lost 8 bases to trimming and J lost 3 bases, with 15 bases between them. CDR3 length: 14 residues. CDR3 amino acids: CASPEGTGTDTQYF. The CDR3 DNA reads as TGTGCCAGCCCGGAGGGAACGGGTACAGATACGCAGTATTTT.

The rearrangement uses TRBV18 and TRBJ1-5; 7 bases are shared with TRBD1. After removal of 3 bases from V and 4 bases from J, the junction contained 6 bases not matched to a gene. Germline CDR1 is KGHSH and CDR2 is LQKENI. This CDR3 contains 15 residues. The chain's CDR3 is CASSPPGQTNQPQHF. The CDR3, as DNA: TGTGCCAGCTCACCCCCGGGACAGACTAATCAGCCCCAGCATTTT.

V usage is TRBV28 and J usage is TRBJ1-4; TRBD1 agrees at 10 bases. The germline V gene encodes CDR1 MDHEN and CDR2 SYDVKM. CDR3 length: 14 amino acids. V shed 8 bases, J shed 8 bases, and the junction held 8 bases outside the gene matches. As DNA, the CDR3 is TGTGCCAGCCTTACCCCGGGACAGGGGGAAAAACTGTTTTTT. The encoded protein is CASLTPGQGEKLFF. The whole variable domain, remainder taken from reference TRBV28 and TRBJ1-4, is DVKVTQSSRYLVKRTGEKVFLECVQDMDHENMFWYRQDPGLGLRLIYFSYDVKMKEKGDIPEGYSVSREKKERFSLILESASTNQTSMYLCASLTPGQGEKLFFGSGTQLSVL.

The CDR3 sequence is CASSPAGGWNEKLFF. The CDR3 bases are TGTGCCAGTAGTCCCGCGGGGGGCTGGAATGAAAAACTGTTTTTT. The V call is TRBV19, the J call TRBJ1-4; D is perhaps TRBD1 (6 bases). V lost 5 bases to trimming and J lost 5 bases, with 15 bases between them. The CDR3 totals 15 residues. Germline V gene lookup returns CDR1 LNHDA and CDR2 SQIVND (reference sequence).

This chain uses TRBV6-5 with TRBJ2-7; 8 nucleotides agree with TRBD2. The CDR3 is 14 amino acids. Trimming at V came to 10 bases and at J to 5 bases, leaving 13 bases not matched to a gene. Germline CDR1 reads MNHEY; CDR2 reads SVGAGI. The CDR3 sequence: CATGGSARKDEQYF. CDR3 nucleotides: TGTGCCACGGGGGGGTCCGCCAGGAAGGACGAGCAGTACTTC.